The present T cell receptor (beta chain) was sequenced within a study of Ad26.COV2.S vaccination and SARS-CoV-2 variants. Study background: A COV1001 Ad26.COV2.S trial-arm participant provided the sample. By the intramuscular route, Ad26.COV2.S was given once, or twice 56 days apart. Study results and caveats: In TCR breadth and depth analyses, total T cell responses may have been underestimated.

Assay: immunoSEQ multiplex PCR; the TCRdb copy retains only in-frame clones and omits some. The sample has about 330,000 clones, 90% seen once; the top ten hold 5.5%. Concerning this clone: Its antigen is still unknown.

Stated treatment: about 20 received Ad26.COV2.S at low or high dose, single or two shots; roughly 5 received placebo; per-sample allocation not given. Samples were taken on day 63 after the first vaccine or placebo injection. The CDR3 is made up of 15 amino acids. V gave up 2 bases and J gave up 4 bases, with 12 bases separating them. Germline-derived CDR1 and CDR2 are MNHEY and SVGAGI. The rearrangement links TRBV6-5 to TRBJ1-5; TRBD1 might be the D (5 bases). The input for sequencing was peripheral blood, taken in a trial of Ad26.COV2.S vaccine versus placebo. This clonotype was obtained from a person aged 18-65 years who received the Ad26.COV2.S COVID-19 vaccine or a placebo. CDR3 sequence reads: CASSYTSGPNQPQHF. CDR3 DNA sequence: TGTGCCAGCAGTTACACATCGGGACCGAATCAGCCCCAGCATTTT.